Below, 6 T cell receptor beta chains from the same sample are listed, as sequenced in a study of T-cell reconstitution after alpha-beta-depleted transplantation in children. It was with unique molecular identifiers that the TCRbeta library was prepared. TCRdb passed the PCR reads through MiXCR, listing each CDR3 protein once. This sample has about half a million distinct CDR3 sequences, with approximately 12% found just once. Material: PBMCs from the stem cell graft donor, obtained from the stem cell graft. The receptors were sampled from a human donor who donated a stem cell graft to a child with combined immunodeficiency.

The rearrangement joins TRBV28 to TRBJ2-5, with 9 bases lining up with TRBD2. The CDR3 loop spans 18 amino acids. Looked up from germline, CDR1 is MDHEN and CDR2 is SYDVKM. J lost 3 bases, V lost 6 bases, and 17 bases had no gene match. The CDR3 loop is CASSPPLGLAFWEETQYF. Written as DNA, the CDR3 is TGTGCCAGCAGCCCTCCTCTGGGACTAGCATTTTGGGAAGAGACCCAGTACTTC.

This clonotype has more than one count but fewer than ten. The gene calls are TRBV5-1 and TRBJ2-5; D remains unclear. V lost 0 bases and J lost 5, with 11 bases in between. The CDR3 covers 14 residues. Germline CDR1 and CDR2: SGHRS and YFSETQ. The CDR3 protein is CASSLVGDSETQYF. The CDR3 region has the DNA TGCGCCAGCAGCTTGGTCGGCGATTCGGAGACCCAGTACTTC.

The chain recombines TRBV12-3 or TRBV12-4 with TRBJ2-2; D is perhaps TRBD1 or TRBD2 (5 bases each). The CDR3 extends over 12 amino acids. The V and J ends lost 5 bases and 7 bases respectively, with 8 bases between them. CDR3 in amino acids: CASSEGFGELFF. The CDR3 bases are TGTGCCAGCAGTGAGGGGTTCGGGGAGCTGTTTTTT.

This clonotype came up many times. This chain uses TRBV6-5 with TRBJ2-3; TRBD2 aligns across 12 bases. Unmatched junction bases numbered 2, after V lost 6 bases and J lost 4 bases. The CDR3 extends over 14 amino acids. Germline lookup yields CDR1 MNHEY and CDR2 SVGAGI. CDR3 sequence reads: CASRLAGGADTQYF. The CDR3 region has the DNA TGTGCCAGCAGGCTAGCGGGAGGGGCAGATACGCAGTATTTT.

The chain uses TRBV5-1 and TRBJ2-1; D may be TRBD1 (7 bases). Germline assignment: CDR1 SGHRS and CDR2 YFSETQ. Trimming left V 4 bases short and J 0 bases short, with 17 bases between. The CDR3 spans 17 residues. CDR3 bases: TGCGCCAGCAGCCCGGGGGCTAACAGGGGCTCCTACAATGAGCAGTTCTTC. As protein: CASSPGANRGSYNEQFF.

The rearrangement links TRBV20-1 to TRBJ1-4; TRBD1 matches at 7 bases. CDR1 is DFQATT, CDR2 SNEGSKA, per germline (reference sequence). V was pared by 3 bases and J by 8 bases, with 9 bases of the junction left unmatched. The CDR3 runs to 14 residues. In nucleotides, the CDR3 is TGCAGTGCTAGGCCCGGCGCAGGGGGAGAAAAACTGTTTTTT. Protein product: CSARPGAGGEKLFF.